A selection of T cell receptor beta chains follows, all from one sample in a study of technical replicates of blood from a handful of donors. TCRdb keeps only in-frame clones here, not all; method: immunoSEQ multiplex PCR. The table shows 65,000 to 80,000 clones, with approximately 96% occurring only once. Input material: T cells isolated from PBMCs. These receptors all stem from a human donor in good health. CDR3s include the opening cysteine and the closing phenylalanine or tryptophan. A D gene is named only where the DNA matches it firmly. Rows may omit the clone size; those that give it use once, few, many or a size class.

TRBV9	TRBD2	TRBJ2-1	NA	CASSPYPLAGYNEQFF	TGTGCCAGCAGCCCCTACCCACTAGCGGGGTACAATGAGCAGTTCTTC
TRBV6-1	TRBD1	TRBJ2-7	NA	CASSVRPGQGPYEQYF	TGTGCCAGCAGTGTCAGACCGGGACAGGGACCTTACGAGCAGTACTTC
TRBV27	TRBD2	TRBJ2-7	NA	CASSIIGGSYEQYF	TGTGCCAGCAGTATCATCGGCGGGAGCTACGAGCAGTACTTC
TRBV7-2	NA	TRBJ2-6	NA	CASTSPSGANVLTF	TGTGCCAGCACAAGCCCCTCTGGGGCCAACGTCCTGACTTTC
TRBV15	NA	TRBJ2-3	NA	CATSNGLTDTQYF	TGTGCCACCAGCAACGGACTCACAGATACGCAGTATTTT
TRBV6-6	NA	TRBJ1-2	NA	CASTKSRTGGYTF	TGTGCCAGCACTAAATCGAGAACAGGCGGCTACACCTTC
TRBV6-1	NA	TRBJ2-5	NA	CASSEVPGSQETQYF	TGTGCCAGCAGTGAAGTTCCGGGGTCCCAAGAGACCCAGTACTTC
TRBV14	NA	TRBJ1-2	NA	CASSQARGVGIYGYTF	TGTGCCAGCAGCCAAGCCAGGGGTGTGGGAATCTATGGCTACACCTTC
TRBV6-5	NA	TRBJ1-1	NA	CASSYSENTEAFF	TGTGCCAGCAGTTACAGCGAAAACACTGAAGCTTTCTTT
TRBV11-2	NA	TRBJ2-2	NA	CASSFLRVDGELFF	TGTGCCAGCAGCTTCCTTCGAGTAGACGGGGAGCTGTTTTTT
TRBV19	TRBD1	TRBJ1-2	NA	CASSPDREYGYTF	TGTGCCAGTAGCCCAGACAGGGAGTATGGCTACACCTTC
TRBV6-6	NA	TRBJ2-1	NA	CASTYYAGDEQFF	TGTGCCAGCACTTACTACGCCGGGGATGAGCAGTTCTTC
TRBV21-1	NA	TRBJ1-1	NA	CASSKRDKFNEAFF	TGTGCCAGCAGCAAAAGAGACAAGTTCAATGAAGCTTTCTTT
TRBV5-8	TRBD1	TRBJ2-7	NA	CASSLGRGSSYEQYF	TGTGCCAGCAGCTTGGGCAGGGGGTCCTCCTACGAGCAGTACTTC
TRBV7-8	TRBD2	TRBJ2-5	NA	CASSPGTSGAETQYF	TGTGCCAGCAGCCCAGGGACTAGCGGGGCTGAGACCCAGTACTTC
TRBV7-6	NA	TRBJ1-2	NA	CASSLEGGNGYTF	TGTGCCAGCAGCTTAGAAGGGGGAAATGGCTACACCTTC
TRBV6-1	NA	TRBJ2-5	NA	CASSEVGNKETQYF	TGTGCCAGCAGTGAAGTGGGCAACAAAGAGACCCAGTACTTC
TRBV6-5	TRBD2	TRBJ2-1	NA	CASSLQRENNEQFF	TGTGCCAGCAGTCTGCAGCGGGAGAACAATGAGCAGTTCTTC
TRBV5-1	NA	TRBJ1-2	NA	CASSLGGTQINYGYTF	TGCGCCAGCAGCTTGGGGGGGACACAGATTAACTATGGCTACACCTTC
TRBV6-5	TRBD1	TRBJ1-4	NA	CASSSRTGNEKLFF	TGTGCCAGCAGTTCAAGGACAGGGAATGAAAAACTGTTTTTT
TRBV2	NA	TRBJ2-3	NA	CASSRTGSSYF	TGTGCCAGCAGTCGAACAGGGTCTTCGTATTTT
TRBV20-1	TRBD1	TRBJ2-7	NA	CSVRTGEQYF	TGCAGTGTTAGGACAGGCGAGCAGTACTTC
TRBV29-1	NA	TRBJ1-1	NA	CSVEFSGYDTEAFF	TGCAGCGTTGAATTTTCAGGATATGACACTGAAGCTTTCTTT
TRBV5-1	TRBD2	TRBJ2-7	once	CASSLALAGESYEQYF	TGCGCCAGCAGCTTGGCATTAGCGGGAGAGTCCTACGAGCAGTACTTC
TRBV7-9	NA	TRBJ2-3	NA	CASSFARDRQYF	TGTGCCAGCAGCTTTGCCAGGGATAGGCAGTATTTT
TRBV7-8	TRBD2	TRBJ2-3	once	CASSLGSSGSPPRDTQYF	TGTGCCAGCAGCTTAGGAAGTAGCGGGAGCCCCCCCAGGGATACGCAGTATTTT
TRBV11-2	NA	TRBJ1-5	NA	CASSLNGGDQPQHF	TGTGCCAGCAGCTTAAATGGGGGCGATCAGCCCCAGCATTTT
TRBV11-1	NA	TRBJ2-1	once	CASRFRGGSSYNEQFF	TGTGCCAGCAGGTTTAGGGGGGGGAGCTCCTACAATGAGCAGTTCTTC
TRBV25-1	TRBD1	TRBJ1-1	NA	CASSSGTGWAEAFF	TGTGCCAGCAGCTCCGGGACAGGGTGGGCCGAAGCTTTCTTT
TRBV9	NA	TRBJ2-7	NA	CASSVGGQHHYEQYF	TGTGCCAGCAGCGTAGGTGGACAGCACCACTACGAGCAGTACTTC
TRBV7-2	TRBD1	TRBJ1-4	NA	CASSLVPGGANEKLFF	TGTGCCAGCAGCTTAGTCCCAGGGGGAGCTAATGAAAAACTGTTTTTT